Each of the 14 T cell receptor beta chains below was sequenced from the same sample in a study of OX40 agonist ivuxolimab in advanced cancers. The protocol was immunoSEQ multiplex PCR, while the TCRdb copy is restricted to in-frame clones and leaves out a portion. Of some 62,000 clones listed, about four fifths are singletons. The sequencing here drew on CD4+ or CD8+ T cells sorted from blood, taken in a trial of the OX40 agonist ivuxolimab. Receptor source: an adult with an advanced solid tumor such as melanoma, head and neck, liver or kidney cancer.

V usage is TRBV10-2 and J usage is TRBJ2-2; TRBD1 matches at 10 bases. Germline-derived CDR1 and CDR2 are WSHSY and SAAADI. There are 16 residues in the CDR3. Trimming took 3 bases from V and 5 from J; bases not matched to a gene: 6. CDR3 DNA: TGCGCCAGCAGTGATGAAGACAGGGGGCGAACCGGGGAGCTGTTTTTT. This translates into CASSDEDRGRTGELFF.

CDR3 region: CASSLAYGTGLTDTQYF. The CDR3 region has the DNA TGCGCCAGCAGCTTGGCCTATGGGACAGGACTCACAGATACGCAGTATTTT. The genes are TRBV5-1 and TRBJ2-3, with 8 bases aligning to TRBD1. The ends lost 0 bases at V and 2 bases at J; junction bases unmatched: 8. This CDR3 is 17 amino acids long. CDR1 and CDR2 (germline): SGHRS, YFSETQ.

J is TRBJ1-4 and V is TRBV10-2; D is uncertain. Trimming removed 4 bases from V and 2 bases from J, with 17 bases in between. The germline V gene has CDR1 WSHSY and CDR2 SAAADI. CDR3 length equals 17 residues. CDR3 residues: CASSVYDGVVTNEKLFF. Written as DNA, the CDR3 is TGCGCCAGCAGTGTGTATGATGGGGTGGTGACTAATGAAAAACTGTTTTTT.

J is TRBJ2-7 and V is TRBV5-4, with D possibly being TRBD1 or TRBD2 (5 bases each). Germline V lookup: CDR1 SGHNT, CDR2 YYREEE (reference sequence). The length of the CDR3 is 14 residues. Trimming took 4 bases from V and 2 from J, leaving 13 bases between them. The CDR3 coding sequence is TGTGCCAGCAGCCCGGGGCAGGGCCCCTACGAGCAGTACTTC. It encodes CASSPGQGPYEQYF.

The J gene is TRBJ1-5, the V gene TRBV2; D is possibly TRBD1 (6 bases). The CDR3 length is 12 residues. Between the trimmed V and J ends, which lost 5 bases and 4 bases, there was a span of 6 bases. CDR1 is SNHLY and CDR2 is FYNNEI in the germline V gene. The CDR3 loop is CASSTGNQPQHF. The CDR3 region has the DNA TGTGCCAGCAGTACAGGGAATCAGCCCCAGCATTTT.

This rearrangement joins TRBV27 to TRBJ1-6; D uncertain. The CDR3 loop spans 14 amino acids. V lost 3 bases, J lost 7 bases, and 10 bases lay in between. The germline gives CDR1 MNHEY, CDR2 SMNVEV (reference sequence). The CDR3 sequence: CASSFRATNSPLHF. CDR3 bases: TGTGCCAGCAGTTTTCGGGCTACCAATTCACCCCTCCACTTT.

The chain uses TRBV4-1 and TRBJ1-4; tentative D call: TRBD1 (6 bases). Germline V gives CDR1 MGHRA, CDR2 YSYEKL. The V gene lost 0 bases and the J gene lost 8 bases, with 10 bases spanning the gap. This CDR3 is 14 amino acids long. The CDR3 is CASSQDEQGEKLFF. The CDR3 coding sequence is TGCGCCAGCAGCCAAGATGAGCAGGGGGAAAAACTGTTTTTT.

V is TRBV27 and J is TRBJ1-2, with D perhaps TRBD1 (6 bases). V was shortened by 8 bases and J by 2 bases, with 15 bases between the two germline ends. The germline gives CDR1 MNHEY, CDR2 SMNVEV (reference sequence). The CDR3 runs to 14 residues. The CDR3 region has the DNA TGTGCCAGCTCCTCGGGGGGCTCCAACTATGGCTACACCTTC. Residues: CASSSGGSNYGYTF.

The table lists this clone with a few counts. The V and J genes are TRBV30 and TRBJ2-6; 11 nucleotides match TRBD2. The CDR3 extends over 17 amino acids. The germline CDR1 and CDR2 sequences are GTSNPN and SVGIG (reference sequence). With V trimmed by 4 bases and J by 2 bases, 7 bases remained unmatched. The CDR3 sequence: CAWIGSGRAPGANVLTF. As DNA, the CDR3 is TGTGCCTGGATTGGTAGCGGGAGGGCCCCTGGGGCCAACGTCCTGACTTTC.

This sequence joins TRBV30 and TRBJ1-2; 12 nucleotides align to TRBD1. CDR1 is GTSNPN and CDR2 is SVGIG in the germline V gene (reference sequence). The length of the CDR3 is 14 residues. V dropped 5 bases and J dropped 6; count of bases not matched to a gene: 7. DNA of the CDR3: TGTGCCTGGGGCGGGGACAGGGGGCAAGATGGCTACACCTTC. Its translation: CAWGGDRGQDGYTF.

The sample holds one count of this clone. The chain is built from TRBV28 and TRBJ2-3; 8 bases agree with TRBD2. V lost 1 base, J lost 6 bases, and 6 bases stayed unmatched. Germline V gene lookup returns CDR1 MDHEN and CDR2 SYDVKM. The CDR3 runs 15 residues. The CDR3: CASSLLGGGTDTQYF. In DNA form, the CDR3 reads TGTGCCAGCAGTTTATTAGGCGGGGGGACCGATACGCAGTATTTT.

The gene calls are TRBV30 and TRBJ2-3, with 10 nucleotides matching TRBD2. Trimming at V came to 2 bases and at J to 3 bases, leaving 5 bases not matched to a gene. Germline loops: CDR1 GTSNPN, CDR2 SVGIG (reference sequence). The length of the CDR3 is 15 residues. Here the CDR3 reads CAWSSSGRYTDTQYF. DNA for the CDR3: TGTGCCTGGAGTTCTAGCGGGAGATATACAGATACGCAGTATTTT.

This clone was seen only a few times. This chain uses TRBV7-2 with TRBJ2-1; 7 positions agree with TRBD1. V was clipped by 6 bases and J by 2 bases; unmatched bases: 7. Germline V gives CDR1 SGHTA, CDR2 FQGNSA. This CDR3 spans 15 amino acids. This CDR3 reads CASSTTGEPYNEQFF. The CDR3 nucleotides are TGTGCCAGCAGTACCACAGGGGAGCCCTACAATGAGCAGTTCTTC.

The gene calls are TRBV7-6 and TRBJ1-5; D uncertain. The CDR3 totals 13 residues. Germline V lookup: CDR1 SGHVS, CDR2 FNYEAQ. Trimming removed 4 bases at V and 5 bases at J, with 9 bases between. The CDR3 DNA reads TGTGCCAGCAGCTCCCACGGTGATCAGCCCCAGCATTTT. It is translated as CASSSHGDQPQHF. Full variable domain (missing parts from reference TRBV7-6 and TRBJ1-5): GAGVSQSPRYKVTKRGQDVALRCDPISGHVSLYWYRQALGQGPEFLTYFNYEAQQDKSGLPNDRFSAERPEGSISTLTIQRTEQRDSAMYRCASSSHGDQPQHFGDGTRLSIL.